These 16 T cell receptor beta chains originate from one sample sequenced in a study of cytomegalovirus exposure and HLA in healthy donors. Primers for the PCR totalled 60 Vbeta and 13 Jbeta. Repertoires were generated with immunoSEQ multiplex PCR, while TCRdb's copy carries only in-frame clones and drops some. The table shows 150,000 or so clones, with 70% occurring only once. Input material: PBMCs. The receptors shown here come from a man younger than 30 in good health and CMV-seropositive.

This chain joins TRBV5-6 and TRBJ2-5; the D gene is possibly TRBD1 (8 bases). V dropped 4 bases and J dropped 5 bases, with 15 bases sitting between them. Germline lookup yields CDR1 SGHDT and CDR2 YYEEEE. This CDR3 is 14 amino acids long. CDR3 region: CASSRTGRGETQYF. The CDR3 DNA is TGTGCCAGCAGCCGGACAGGGAGGGGGGAGACCCAGTACTTC.

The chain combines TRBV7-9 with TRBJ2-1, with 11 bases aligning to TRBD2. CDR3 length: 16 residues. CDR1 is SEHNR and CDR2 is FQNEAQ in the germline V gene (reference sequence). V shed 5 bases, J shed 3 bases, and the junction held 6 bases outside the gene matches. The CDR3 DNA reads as TGTGCCAGCAGCCCCACTAGCGGGAGCAGCTACAATGAGCAGTTCTTC. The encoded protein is CASSPTSGSSYNEQFF.

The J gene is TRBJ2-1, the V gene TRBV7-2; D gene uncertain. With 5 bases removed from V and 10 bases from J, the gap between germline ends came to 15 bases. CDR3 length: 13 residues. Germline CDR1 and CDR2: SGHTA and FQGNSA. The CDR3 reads CASSRNIGEEQFF. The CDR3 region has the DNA TGTGCCAGCAGCCGAAATATAGGAGAAGAGCAGTTCTTC.

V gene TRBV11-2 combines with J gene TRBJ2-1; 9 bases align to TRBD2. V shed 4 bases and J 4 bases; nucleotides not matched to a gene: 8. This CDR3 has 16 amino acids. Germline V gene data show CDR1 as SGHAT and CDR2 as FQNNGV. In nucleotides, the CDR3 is TGTGCCAGCAGCTCCATAGGGACTAGCTCTTACAATGAGCAGTTCTTC. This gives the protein CASSSIGTSSYNEQFF.

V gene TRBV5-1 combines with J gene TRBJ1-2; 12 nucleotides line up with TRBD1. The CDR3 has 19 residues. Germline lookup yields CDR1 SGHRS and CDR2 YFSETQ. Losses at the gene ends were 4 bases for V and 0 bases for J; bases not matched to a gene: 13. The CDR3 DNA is TGCGCCAGCAGCCTTGACAGAGGGACAGGGGGCGGCTCTAACTATGGCTACACCTTC. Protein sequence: CASSLDRGTGGGSNYGYTF.

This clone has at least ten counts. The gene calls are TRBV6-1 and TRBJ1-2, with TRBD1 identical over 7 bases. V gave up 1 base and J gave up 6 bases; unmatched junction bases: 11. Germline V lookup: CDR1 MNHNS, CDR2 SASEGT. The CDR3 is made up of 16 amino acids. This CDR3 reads CASSEGNRGRSDGYTF. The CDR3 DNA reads TGTGCCAGCAGTGAAGGGAACAGGGGTCGTTCGGATGGCTACACCTTC.

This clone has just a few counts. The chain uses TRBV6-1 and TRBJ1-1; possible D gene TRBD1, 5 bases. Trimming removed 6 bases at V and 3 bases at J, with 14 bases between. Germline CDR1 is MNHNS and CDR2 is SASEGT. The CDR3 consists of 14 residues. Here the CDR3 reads CASSTVGGYTEAFF. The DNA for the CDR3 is TGTGCCAGCAGCACAGTGGGGGGGTACACTGAAGCTTTCTTT.

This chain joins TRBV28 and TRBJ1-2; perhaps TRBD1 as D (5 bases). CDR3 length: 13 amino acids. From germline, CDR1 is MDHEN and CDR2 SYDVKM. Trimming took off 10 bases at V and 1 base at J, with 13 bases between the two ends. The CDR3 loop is CAIWGSSNYGYTF. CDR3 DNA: TGTGCCATCTGGGGCAGTAGTAACTATGGCTACACCTTC.

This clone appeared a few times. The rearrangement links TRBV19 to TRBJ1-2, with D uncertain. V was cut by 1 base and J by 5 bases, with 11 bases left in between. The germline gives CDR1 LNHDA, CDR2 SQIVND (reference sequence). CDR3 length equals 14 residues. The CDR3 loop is CASSIGEDFYGYTF. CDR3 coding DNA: TGTGCCAGTAGTATAGGGGAGGATTTTTATGGCTACACCTTC.

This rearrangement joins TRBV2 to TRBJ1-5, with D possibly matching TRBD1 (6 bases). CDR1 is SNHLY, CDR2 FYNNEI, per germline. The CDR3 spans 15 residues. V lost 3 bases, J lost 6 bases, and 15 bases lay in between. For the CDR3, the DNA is TGTGCCAGCAGTGAGGTCGGGAGGGGGATTCAGCCCCAGCATTTT. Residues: CASSEVGRGIQPQHF.

The DNA for the CDR3 is TGCGCCAGCAGCCAAGACAGGGGCTATGGCTACACCTTC. Encoded protein: CASSQDRGYGYTF. J is TRBJ1-2 and V is TRBV4-1; D may be TRBD1 (6 bases). The CDR3 runs 13 residues. V was shortened by 0 bases and J by 4 bases, with 6 bases between the two germline ends. CDR1 MGHRA and CDR2 YSYEKL come from the germline V gene.

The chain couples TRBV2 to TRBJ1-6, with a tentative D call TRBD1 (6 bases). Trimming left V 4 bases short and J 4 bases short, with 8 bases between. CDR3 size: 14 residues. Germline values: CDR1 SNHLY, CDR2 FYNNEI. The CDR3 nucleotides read TGTGCCAGCAGTGGGACAGCATATAATTCACCCCTCCACTTT. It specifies CASSGTAYNSPLHF.

CDR3 loop: CAWSPGLAGGTDTQYF. CDR3 nucleotides: TGTGCCTGGAGTCCTGGACTAGCGGGGGGGACAGATACGCAGTATTTT. The J gene is TRBJ2-3, the V gene TRBV30; 15 bases agree with TRBD2. The V and J ends lost 2 bases and 3 bases, in that order; junction bases with no gene match: 3. Germline V CDR1 and CDR2: GTSNPN, SVGIG (reference sequence). The CDR3 extends over 16 amino acids.

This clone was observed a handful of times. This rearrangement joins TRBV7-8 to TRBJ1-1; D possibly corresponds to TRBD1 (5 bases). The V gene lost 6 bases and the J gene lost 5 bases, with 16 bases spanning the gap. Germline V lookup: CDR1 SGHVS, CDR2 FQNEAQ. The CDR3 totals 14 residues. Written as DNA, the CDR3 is TGTGCCAGCAGTTTTAACCGGGGGGGAACTGAAGCTTTCTTT. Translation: CASSFNRGGTEAFF. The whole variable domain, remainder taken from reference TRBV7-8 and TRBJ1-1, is GAGVSQSPRYKVAKRGQDVALRCDPISGHVSLFWYQQALGQGPEFLTYFQNEAQLDKSGLPSDRFFAERPEGSVSTLKIQRTQQEDSAVYLCASSFNRGGTEAFFGQGTRLTVV.

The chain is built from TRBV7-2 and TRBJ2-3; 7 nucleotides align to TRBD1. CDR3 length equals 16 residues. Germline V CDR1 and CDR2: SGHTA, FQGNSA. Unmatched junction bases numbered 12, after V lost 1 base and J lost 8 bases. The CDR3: CASSLGDRATSGTQYF. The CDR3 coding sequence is TGTGCCAGCAGCTTAGGCGACAGGGCCACGAGTGGTACGCAGTATTTT.

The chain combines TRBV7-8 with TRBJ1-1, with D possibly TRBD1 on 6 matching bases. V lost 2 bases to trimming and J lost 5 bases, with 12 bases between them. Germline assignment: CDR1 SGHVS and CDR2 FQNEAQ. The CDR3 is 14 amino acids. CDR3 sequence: CASSLRGAWTEAFF. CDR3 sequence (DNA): TGTGCCAGCAGCTTACGGGGGGCATGGACTGAAGCTTTCTTT.